This paragraph reports one T cell receptor beta chain. The data were taken from a study of blood T cell repertoires in COVID-19. The repertoire was sequenced with immunoSEQ multiplex PCR; TCRdb's copy has only in-frame clones and lacks some. This sample has fewer than 300,000 clones, with approximately 77% found just once. The CDR3 totals 16 residues. Per germline, CDR1 SGHRS and CDR2 YFSETQ. V dropped 0 bases and J dropped 3 bases, with 14 bases sitting between them. The clonotype was recovered from a woman under 30 with acute or convalescent COVID-19. Input material: peripheral blood. J is TRBJ2-3 and V is TRBV5-1; D may be TRBD1 (6 bases). The CDR3 sequence: CASSLAVTGLTDTQYF. The CDR3 coding sequence is TGCGCCAGCAGCTTGGCCGTTACAGGGTTGACAGATACGCAGTATTTT. Full variable domain (missing parts from reference TRBV5-1 and TRBJ2-3): KAGVTQTPRYLIKTRGQQVTLSCSPISGHRSVSWYQQTPGQGLQFLFEYFSETQRNKGNFPGRFSGRQFSNSRSEMNVSTLELGDSALYLCASSLAVTGLTDTQYFGPGTRLTVL.